The present T cell receptor (beta chain) was sequenced within a study of regulatory dendritic cells for organ transplantation. Points from the study as a whole: The authors noted considerable between-person heterogeneity in alloreactive memory CD8+ cells. Memory T cells were less diverse than naive, with memory CD8+ most oligoclonal. Mature dendritic cells appeared to drive more memory CD8+ clonal expansion than regulatory ones.

The CDR3 runs to 14 residues. Per germline, CDR1 MNHEY and CDR2 SVGAGI. The V gene lost 6 bases and the J gene lost 4 bases, with 16 bases spanning the gap. Some clones are missing from TCRdb's copy, which holds only in-frame ones; the method was immunoSEQ multiplex PCR. The sample gives approximately 4,000 clones, approximately 74% of which show up once; around 23% is in the top ten. Notes on this clone: The target antigen is unknown.

Sorted T cells were CFSE-labeled and cultured four to five days with allogeneic regulatory or mature dendritic cells at 1:10. CD4+ or CD8+ T cells were sorted as naive CD45RA+ or memory CD45RO+. The sample comprised memory CD8+ T cells from blood cultured with dendritic cells. Subset: CD45RO+ memory T cells. The chain couples TRBV6-5 to TRBJ2-7; tentative D call: TRBD2 (6 bases). The clonotype originates from a human donor in good health. The CDR3 sequence: CASSLLPGAYEQYF. The DNA of the CDR3 is TGTGCCAGCAGCTTACTACCGGGAGCATACGAGCAGTACTTC.